The rows below give T cell receptor beta chains drawn from one sample of a study of cytomegalovirus exposure and HLA in healthy donors. Generated by immunoSEQ multiplex PCR, the TCRdb table keeps only in-frame clones and is missing some. Here the sample spans 120,000 to 150,000 clones, 70% to 90% being singletons. The sequenced sample consisted of PBMCs. All receptors come from a woman aged 35 to 49 in good health and CMV-seronegative. The CDR3 runs from the conserved cysteine through the conserved F or W. The D gene is left open where the match is weak. For some rows the clone size is stated as once, few or many, or as a class when expanded; others skip it.

clone size	D gene	V gene	J gene	CDR3 DNA	CDR3 protein
.	.	TRBV10-3	TRBJ2-3	TGTGCCATCAGTGAGCTAAGTATCGATACGCAGTATTTT	CAISELSIDTQYF
.	.	TRBV4-2	TRBJ2-1	TGTGCCAGCAGCCAAGATTCGCATGCCGGTTATGAGCAGTTCTTC	CASSQDSHAGYEQFF
.	.	TRBV10-3	TRBJ2-7	TGTGCCATCAGTTTAGCGGTAATCACCTACGAGCAGTACTTC	CAISLAVITYEQYF
.	TRBD1	TRBV5-4	TRBJ2-7	TGTGCCAGCAGCCAAACATGGGACAGGGCAAAGTACGAGCAGTACTTC	CASSQTWDRAKYEQYF
.	TRBD1	TRBV7-9	TRBJ2-1	TGTGCCAGCAGCGGGACAGGGCATTACAATGAGCAGTTCTTC	CASSGTGHYNEQFF
.	TRBD1	TRBV6-5	TRBJ2-1	TGTGCCAGCAGTCCGGGACAGGGGACGGGTGAGCAGTTCTTC	CASSPGQGTGEQFF
.	TRBD2	TRBV7-9	TRBJ2-7	TGTGCCAGCAGCTTACGCGGGAGAGCCGAGGGGGAGCAGTACTTC	CASSLRGRAEGEQYF
.	TRBD2	TRBV7-9	TRBJ2-7	TGTGCCAGCAGCCCGCCCGGGACTAGCGAAAACGAGCAGTACTTC	CASSPPGTSENEQYF
once	.	TRBV6-5	TRBJ1-2	TGTGCCAGCAGTTCCGACCCGGGGGTTGTCTATGGCTACACCTTC	CASSSDPGVVYGYTF
.	.	TRBV7-2	TRBJ2-3	TGTGCCAGCAGCTTCAGGGGCGCCTACACAGATACGCAGTATTTT	CASSFRGAYTDTQYF
.	TRBD2	TRBV9	TRBJ2-3	TGTGCCAGCAGCGTAGGAGCGGGAGGGCCCACAGATACGCAGTATTTT	CASSVGAGGPTDTQYF
.	TRBD2	TRBV5-1	TRBJ2-7	TGCGCCAGCAGCCCATCACTAGCGGGAGTGGGCTCCTACGAGCAGTACTTC	CASSPSLAGVGSYEQYF
.	.	TRBV6-1	TRBJ1-2	TGTGCCAGCAGGGCGGAGGGTGGCGGCTACACCTTC	CASRAEGGGYTF
.	.	TRBV7-9	TRBJ1-1	TGTGCCAGCAGACGCTCGCCGGGGGGGGAAGCTTTCTTT	CASRRSPGGEAFF
.	TRBD1	TRBV7-9	TRBJ2-1	TGTGCCAGCAGACAAGGGGGCTCCCACAATGAGCAGTTCTTC	CASRQGGSHNEQFF
.	.	TRBV7-9	TRBJ1-5	TGTGCCAGCAGCGGCGGGGGAGGGGGGTGGCCCCAGCATTTT	CASSGGGGGWPQHF
.	TRBD2	TRBV4-1	TRBJ2-1	TGCGCCAGCAGCCAAGGACTAGCGGGTGGGGTCCCTTACAATGAGCAGTTCTTC	CASSQGLAGGVPYNEQFF
.	TRBD2	TRBV5-4	TRBJ2-1	TGTGCCAGCAGCTTGGGCCGGGAGGGCCCCTACAATGAGCAGTTCTTC	CASSLGREGPYNEQFF
.	.	TRBV4-1	TRBJ2-1	TGCGCCAGCAGCCAGGTGGGGCAATGGGAGCAGTTCTTC	CASSQVGQWEQFF
.	TRBD2	TRBV7-9	TRBJ2-3	TGTGCCAGCAGCTTGTGGCTAGCGGTCACAGATACGCAGTATTTT	CASSLWLAVTDTQYF
.	TRBD2	TRBV27	TRBJ2-3	TGTGCCAGCAGCCCCGGGGGGTACCCGCAGTATTTT	CASSPGGYPQYF
.	TRBD1	TRBV7-9	TRBJ1-2	TGTTCCAGCAGCGCGACAGGGTATGGCTACACCTTC	CSSSATGYGYTF
once	TRBD1	TRBV27	TRBJ1-4	TGTGCCAGCTCCACCCACAGGGGGAGTGAAAAACTGTTTTTT	CASSTHRGSEKLFF
once	.	TRBV11-3	TRBJ2-7	TGTGCCAGCAGCCCCGGAGGGGCAGAGGCGTACGAGCAGTACTTC	CASSPGGAEAYEQYF
.	.	TRBV7-9	TRBJ2-5	TGTTCCAGCAGCTTACAGCGAGAAGAGACCCAGTACTTC	CSSSLQREETQYF
.	.	TRBV27	TRBJ2-1	TGTGCCAGCAGTCGCCGACCGGACAGCTACAATGAGCAGTTCTTC	CASSRRPDSYNEQFF
.	TRBD1	TRBV5-6	TRBJ1-3	TGTGCCAGCAGCCGAGGGACAGGGACTGGAAACACCATATATTTT	CASSRGTGTGNTIYF
.	TRBD1	TRBV6-5	TRBJ1-1	TGTGCCAGCAGTTACACGGACAGGGGTGGAACTGAAGCTTTCTTT	CASSYTDRGGTEAFF
.	TRBD2	TRBV5-1	TRBJ2-7	TGCGCCAGCAGCCCGCGGACTAGTGGAACCTACGAGCAGTACTTC	CASSPRTSGTYEQYF
once	.	TRBV7-8	TRBJ2-7	TGTGCCAGCAGCAGGGACACACTCTACGAGCAGTACTTC	CASSRDTLYEQYF
.	.	TRBV28	TRBJ1-1	TGTGCCAGCAGTTTAGGGACACCGAACACTGAAGCTTTCTTT	CASSLGTPNTEAFF
.	.	TRBV7-9	TRBJ2-2	TGTTCCAGCAGCCCCTATGGGGAGGGACACGGGGAGCTGTTTTTT	CSSSPYGEGHGELFF
.	.	TRBV5-1	TRBJ2-5	TGCGCCAGCAGCCTCCCTCGGGACCAAGAGACCCAGTACTTC	CASSLPRDQETQYF
few	.	TRBV10-3	TRBJ2-2	TGTGCCATCAGTGAGCCCGACACCGGGGAGCTGTTTTTT	CAISEPDTGELFF
.	.	TRBV25-1	TRBJ1-2	TGTGCCAGCAGTGAATGGGTTGGCAGGGACTCTGGCTACACCTTC	CASSEWVGRDSGYTF
.	TRBD1	TRBV7-9	TRBJ1-2	TGTTCCAGCAGCTTGGGGACAGGGGACCTACTCTATGGCTACACCTTC	CSSSLGTGDLLYGYTF
.	TRBD2	TRBV5-1	TRBJ2-7	TGCGCCAGCAGCCCGGGGACTAGCGGGAGTGAGCAGTACTTC	CASSPGTSGSEQYF
.	.	TRBV11-3	TRBJ2-2	TGTGCCAGCAGCCCATTGTGGCCTGACACCGGGGAGCTGTTTTTT	CASSPLWPDTGELFF
.	TRBD1	TRBV6-5	TRBJ2-3	TGTGCCAGCCGCCGGACAGGGCCGACAGATACGCAGTATTTT	CASRRTGPTDTQYF
once	.	TRBV5-1	TRBJ2-7	TGCGCCAGCAGCCTGTGGACTACGGACTACGAGCAGTACTTC	CASSLWTTDYEQYF
once	TRBD2	TRBV6-6	TRBJ2-2	TGTGCCAGCCTACGGGAGGGAGACACCGGGGAGCTGTTTTTT	CASLREGDTGELFF
.	TRBD1	TRBV7-9	TRBJ1-1	TGTGCCAGCAGCTTATCAGGGGGCGGTAACACTGAAGCTTTCTTT	CASSLSGGGNTEAFF
.	.	TRBV7-9	TRBJ1-4	TGTGCCAGCAGCTTAGAGGGGGCAACTAATGAAAAACTGTTTTTT	CASSLEGATNEKLFF
.	TRBD2	TRBV7-9	TRBJ2-5	TGTGCCAGCAGCTCGCAGGGACTAGCGGGAGTGGAGACCCAGCACTTC	CASSSQGLAGVETQHF
.	TRBD2	TRBV7-2	TRBJ2-5	TGTGCCAGCAGCTCTACTAGCGGGCCCGGGGTCCAGACCCAGTACTTC	CASSSTSGPGVQTQYF
few	TRBD2	TRBV5-1	TRBJ2-7	TGCGCCAGCAAGGTGGTAGCGGGGAACTACGAGCAGTACTTC	CASKVVAGNYEQYF
.	.	TRBV4-3	TRBJ2-3	TGCGCCAGCAGCCAAGATTACGGGACTGATACGCAGTATTTT	CASSQDYGTDTQYF